This entry concerns a single T cell receptor beta chain. Its specificity is not known. Generated by immunoSEQ multiplex PCR, the TCRdb table keeps only in-frame clones and is missing some. The repertoire includes about 110,000 clones, 80% to 95% of them detected once, and over 0.6% sits in the top ten. The sample comes from a study of OX40 agonist ivuxolimab in advanced cancers. Study-level points and caveats: Nonresponders included some who also had low normalized T-cell clonal expansion.

Germline V gives CDR1 KGHSH, CDR2 LQKENI. The CDR3 covers 17 residues. V lost 4 bases, J lost 4 bases, and 20 bases lay in between. This sequence joins TRBV18 and TRBJ2-1; maybe TRBD2 (5 bases). Sequences were derived from CD4+ or CD8+ T cells sorted from blood, sampled in a trial of the OX40 agonist ivuxolimab. The sequence came from an adult with an advanced solid tumor such as melanoma, head and neck, liver or kidney cancer. CDR3 in amino acids: CASSQKGGSLNYNEQFF. The CDR3, as DNA: TGTGCCAGCTCACAAAAAGGTGGGAGCCTGAATTACAATGAGCAGTTCTTC.